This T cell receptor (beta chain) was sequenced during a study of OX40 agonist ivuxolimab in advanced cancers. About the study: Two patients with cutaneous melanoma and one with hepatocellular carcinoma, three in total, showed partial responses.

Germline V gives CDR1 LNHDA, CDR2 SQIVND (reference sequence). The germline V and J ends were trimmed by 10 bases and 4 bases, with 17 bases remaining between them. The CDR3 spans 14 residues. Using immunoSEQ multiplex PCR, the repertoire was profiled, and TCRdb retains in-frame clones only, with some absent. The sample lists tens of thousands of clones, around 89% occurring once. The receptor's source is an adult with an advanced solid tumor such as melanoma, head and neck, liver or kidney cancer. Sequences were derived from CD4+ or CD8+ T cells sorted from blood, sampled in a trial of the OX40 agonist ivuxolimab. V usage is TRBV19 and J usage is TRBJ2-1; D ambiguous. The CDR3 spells CATRPGGFYNEQFF. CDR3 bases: TGTGCCACCCGGCCCGGTGGTTTTTACAATGAGCAGTTCTTC.